Below are 19 T cell receptor beta chains sequenced from a single sample in a study of blood T cell repertoires in COVID-19. Only in-frame clones appear in the TCRdb table, and some are missing; sequencing was by immunoSEQ multiplex PCR. The sample has approximately 70,000 clones; 82% are singletons. The specimen sequenced was peripheral blood. These receptors were obtained from a woman older than 75 with acute or convalescent COVID-19.

The rearrangement links TRBV11-3 to TRBJ2-1, with no clear D. V lost 1 base and J 9 bases, leaving 10 bases between the germline ends. The CDR3 is 13 residues long. Germline V gives CDR1 SGHNT, CDR2 YENEEA. Written as DNA, the CDR3 is TGTGCCAGCAGCTTAGGACGGAGTAGTGAGCAGTTCTTC. This translates into CASSLGRSSEQFF.

The gene calls are TRBV5-1 and TRBJ2-7, with 9 bases fitting TRBD1. After removal of 0 bases from V and 5 bases from J, the junction contained 6 bases not matched to a gene. CDR3 length equals 15 residues. The germline V gene has CDR1 SGHRS and CDR2 YFSETQ. In DNA form, the CDR3 reads TGCGCCAGCAGCTTGGTGACAGGGGGTTTCGACGAGCAGTACTTC. This translates into CASSLVTGGFDEQYF.

In this sample, this clone turned up once. This chain connects TRBV2 to TRBJ1-1, with D perhaps TRBD1 (6 bases). Germline V gene lookup returns CDR1 SNHLY and CDR2 FYNNEI. CDR3 size: 15 residues. Trimming took 7 bases from V and 0 from J, leaving 15 bases between them. This CDR3 is CASTEDSLMNTEAFF. The CDR3 DNA reads TGTGCCAGCACCGAGGACAGCCTAATGAACACTGAAGCTTTCTTT.

The CDR3 loop is CASSLQGSLNTEAFF. DNA of the CDR3: TGTGCCAGCAGCTTACAGGGCAGTTTGAACACTGAAGCTTTCTTT. V gene TRBV7-3 combines with J gene TRBJ1-1, with D possibly being TRBD1 (5 bases). The V end was cut by 2 bases, the J end by 0 bases, with 10 bases between. The germline CDR1 and CDR2 sequences are SGHTA and FQGTGA. This CDR3 has 15 residues. Together with reference TRBV7-3 and TRBJ1-1, the CDR3 gives the full variable domain: GAGVSQTPSNKVTEKGKYVELRCDPISGHTALYWYRQSLGQGPEFLIYFQGTGAADDSGLPNDRFFAVRPEGSVSTLKIQRTERGDSAVYLCASSLQGSLNTEAFFGQGTRLTVV.

DNA of the CDR3: TGTGCCAGCAGCTTAGAAGCCAGGGGGACCTACGAGCAGTACTTC. Amino acids: CASSLEARGTYEQYF. The chain uses TRBV11-2 and TRBJ2-7; 7 positions agree with TRBD1. This CDR3 region has 15 residues. CDR1 is SGHAT, CDR2 FQNNGV, per germline. Trimming cost V 0 bases and J 2 bases; bases outside gene matches: 4.

This sequence joins TRBV7-8 and TRBJ2-1; maybe TRBD2 (5 bases). Trimming removed 6 bases at V and 5 bases at J, with 14 bases between. In germline, CDR1 is SGHVS, CDR2 FQNEAQ. The CDR3 has 14 amino acids. In DNA form, the CDR3 reads TGTGCCAGCAGTTTACCGGGAAGGGACAATGAGCAGTTCTTC. Encoded protein: CASSLPGRDNEQFF.

This clone was seen a handful of times. This chain joins TRBV7-9 and TRBJ2-5, with D possibly matching TRBD1 (5 bases). Germline values: CDR1 SEHNR, CDR2 FQNEAQ (reference sequence). Trimming pared 5 bases from V and 1 base from J, leaving 8 bases between. This CDR3 is 13 amino acids long. The CDR3 coding sequence is TGTGCCAGCAGCGACAGCTTCCAAGAGACCCAGTACTTC. This translates into CASSDSFQETQYF.

This chain links TRBV30 with TRBJ2-1; the D gene is possibly TRBD2 (5 bases). Germline V gives CDR1 GTSNPN, CDR2 SVGIG (reference sequence). The CDR3 contains 13 residues. Between the trimmed V and J ends, which lost 4 bases and 7 bases, there was a span of 14 bases. CDR3 sequence (DNA): TGTGCCTGGACTGGACGGGGAATGAATGAGCAGTTCTTC. This codes for CAWTGRGMNEQFF.

This chain uses TRBV2 with TRBJ2-7, with D possibly matching TRBD2 (5 bases). V was trimmed by 6 bases and J by 9 bases, leaving 12 bases between them. The germline gives CDR1 SNHLY, CDR2 FYNNEI. CDR3 size: 11 residues. CDR3 nucleotides: TGTGCCAGCAGGTCGGACTTGGGGCAGTACTTC. It yields the protein CASRSDLGQYF.

V gene TRBV19 combines with J gene TRBJ2-7, with 14 nucleotides matching TRBD2. V was pared by 6 bases and J by 2 bases, with 6 bases of the junction left unmatched. This CDR3 has 16 residues. CDR1 is LNHDA, CDR2 SQIVND, per germline (reference sequence). CDR3 DNA: TGTGCCAGTAGGGGACTAGCGGGAGAGGGAACCTACGAGCAGTACTTC. Translation: CASRGLAGEGTYEQYF.

The chain uses TRBV5-5 and TRBJ2-7; 9 bases match TRBD2. Trimming removed 2 bases from V and 3 bases from J; junction bases left unmatched: 9. Germline V lookup: CDR1 SGHKS, CDR2 YYEKEE (reference sequence). The CDR3 sequence is 16 residues long. CDR3 loop: CASSLRRSSGNYEQYF. CDR3 nucleotides: TGTGCCAGCAGCTTACGTCGTTCTAGCGGGAACTACGAGCAGTACTTC.

The count of this clone is one. This sequence joins TRBV27 and TRBJ2-1; possible D gene TRBD2, 5 bases. Germline V gene lookup returns CDR1 MNHEY and CDR2 SMNVEV (reference sequence). This CDR3 is built from 16 residues. V was cut by 2 bases and J by 5 bases, with 16 bases left in between. The CDR3 sequence: CASSLESGTINNEQFF. The CDR3 DNA reads as TGTGCCAGCAGTTTAGAGAGCGGAACGATTAACAATGAGCAGTTCTTC.

The J gene is TRBJ2-7, the V gene TRBV5-4, with TRBD2 matching over 15 bases. Trimming took 4 bases from V and 4 from J; bases not matched to a gene: 3. The CDR3 spans 15 residues. Germline CDR1 SGHNT, CDR2 YYREEE (reference sequence). CDR3: CASSTGLAGGYEQYF. In DNA form, the CDR3 reads TGTGCCAGCAGCACCGGACTAGCGGGAGGGTACGAGCAGTACTTC. The full variable domain, with the rest looked up from reference TRBV5-4 and TRBJ2-7, is ETGVTQSPTHLIKTRGQQVTLRCSSQSGHNTVSWYQQALGQGPQFIFQYYREEENGRGNFPPRFSGLQFPNYSSELNVNALELDDSALYLCASSTGLAGGYEQYFGPGTRLTVT.

The CDR3 reads CASRVGQGDTYEQYF. In nucleotides, the CDR3 is TGTGCCAGCAGGGTGGGACAGGGGGATACCTACGAGCAGTACTTC. The J gene is TRBJ2-7, the V gene TRBV6-5, with TRBD1 identical over 11 bases. This CDR3 spans 15 amino acids. The V gene end was trimmed by 6 bases and the J gene end by 2 bases; junction bases not matched to a gene: 6. CDR1 and CDR2 from the germline V gene are MNHEY and SVGAGI.

The chain employs TRBV18 and TRBJ1-4; possibly TRBD1 for D (6 bases). V lost 4 bases and J lost 5, with 17 bases in between. This CDR3 region has 16 residues. Germline loops: CDR1 KGHSH, CDR2 LQKENI. The CDR3 loop is CASSQNSWGQNEKLFF. CDR3 DNA sequence: TGTGCCAGCTCACAAAATTCCTGGGGACAAAATGAAAAACTGTTTTTT.

This clone appeared once. V and J are TRBV27 and TRBJ2-1, with 9 bases aligning to TRBD2. This CDR3 has 16 amino acids. Germline values: CDR1 MNHEY, CDR2 SMNVEV (reference sequence). The trim removed 4 bases at V and 4 bases at J, leaving 8 bases unmatched. CDR3: CASSSPTSGGYNEQFF. In nucleotides, the CDR3 is TGTGCCAGCAGTTCCCCGACTAGCGGAGGGTACAATGAGCAGTTCTTC.

The V and J genes are TRBV2 and TRBJ2-4, with 7 bases that match TRBD2. The CDR3 sequence is 15 residues long. The V and J ends lost 3 bases and 7 bases, in that order; junction bases with no gene match: 9. The germline gives CDR1 SNHLY, CDR2 FYNNEI. This chain's CDR3 is CASSDRAGSLNIQYF. CDR3 coding DNA: TGTGCCAGCAGTGATAGAGCGGGGAGTCTTAACATTCAGTACTTC.

The chain employs TRBV27 and TRBJ2-7, with 8 bases lining up with TRBD2. Germline V lookup: CDR1 MNHEY, CDR2 SMNVEV (reference sequence). This CDR3 contains 14 residues. V dropped 1 base and J dropped 6; count of bases not matched to a gene: 5. This CDR3 is CASSLLGGGREQYF. Here the CDR3 DNA reads TGTGCCAGCAGTTTATTGGGCGGGGGGCGCGAGCAGTACTTC.

The V gene is TRBV6-6, the J gene TRBJ2-7, with a tentative D call TRBD2 (6 bases). Between the trimmed V and J ends, which lost 6 bases and 5 bases, there was a span of 11 bases. The CDR3 is made up of 12 amino acids. CDR1 is MNHNY, CDR2 SVGAGI, per germline (reference sequence). DNA of the CDR3: TGTGCCAGCAGGGGGGGTTCCAACGAGCAGTACTTC. Amino acids: CASRGGSNEQYF.